These 16 T cell receptor beta chains originate from one sample sequenced in a study of shared clonotypes between healthy human individuals. The method was immunoSEQ multiplex PCR; TCRdb's version includes in-frame clones alone and lacks a portion of them. The repertoire holds roughly 1,000,000 clones, with around three quarters as singletons. The material sequenced was memory CD4+ T cells from PBMCs. Subset defined: CD45RA-negative fraction. Every receptor here comes from a man younger than 35 in good health. Some clones in this sample may be carry-over from other donors' samples.

This clone was seen a single time. The V call is TRBV6-5, the J call TRBJ1-2; possible D gene TRBD1, 6 bases. CDR3 size: 12 residues. Trimming took 6 bases from V and 2 from J, leaving 7 bases between them. Germline V gene data show CDR1 as MNHEY and CDR2 as SVGAGI. CDR3 sequence reads: CASRQGNYGYTF. For the CDR3, the DNA is TGTGCCAGCAGACAGGGCAACTATGGCTACACCTTC.

The chain joins TRBV7-9 to TRBJ2-3, with D perhaps assigned TRBD1 or TRBD2 (5 bases each). The CDR3 sequence is 17 residues long. CDR1 and CDR2 (germline): SEHNR, FQNEAQ (reference sequence). Between the trimmed V and J ends, which lost 5 bases and 3 bases, there was a span of 21 bases. For the CDR3, the DNA is TGTGCCAGCAGCCCCCTCCCCCGGGGTGAGGGGACAGATACGCAGTATTTT. It translates to CASSPLPRGEGTDTQYF. The full variable domain, its missing parts supplied by reference TRBV7-9 and TRBJ2-3, is DTGVSQNPRHKITKRGQNVTFRCDPISEHNRLYWYRQTLGQGPEFLTYFQNEAQLEKSRLLSDRFSAERPKGSFSTLEIQRTEQGDSAMYLCASSPLPRGEGTDTQYFGPGTRLTVL.

This clone was seen repeatedly, ten times or more. The genes are TRBV10-3 and TRBJ2-7; perhaps D is TRBD1 or TRBD2 (5 bases each). Trimming removed 7 bases at V and 6 bases at J, with 19 bases between. Germline CDR1 reads ENHRY; CDR2 reads SYGVKD. The length of the CDR3 is 14 residues. CDR3 protein: CAINPTRDRSEQYF. CDR3 DNA: TGTGCCATCAACCCCACACGGGACCGATCCGAGCAGTACTTC.

There are a few counts of this clone. J is TRBJ2-3 and V is TRBV27; 8 bases match TRBD2. In germline, CDR1 is MNHEY, CDR2 SMNVEV (reference sequence). The CDR3 contains 15 residues. V trimming: 7 bases; J trimming: 0 bases; junction bases outside the gene matches: 6. For the CDR3, the DNA is TGTGCCAGCACCGCGCGGGGGGTGAGCACAGATACGCAGTATTTT. It is translated as CASTARGVSTDTQYF.

The chain carries TRBV18 and TRBJ1-1; D is unresolved. In germline, CDR1 is KGHSH, CDR2 LQKENI. The V and J ends lost 1 base and 0 bases respectively, with 9 bases between them. The CDR3 is 15 residues long. The CDR3: CASSPRPGLNTEAFF. In DNA form, the CDR3 reads TGTGCCAGCTCACCACGCCCAGGATTGAACACTGAAGCTTTCTTT.

This chain links TRBV5-1 with TRBJ2-7; D might be TRBD1 (6 bases). The germline V and J ends were trimmed by 4 bases and 2 bases, with 13 bases remaining between them. This CDR3 is built from 14 residues. Per germline, CDR1 SGHRS and CDR2 YFSETQ. Here the CDR3 reads CASSPRDTPYEQYF. The CDR3 DNA reads TGCGCCAGCAGCCCCCGGGACACCCCCTACGAGCAGTACTTC.

The chain combines TRBV30 with TRBJ1-5; weak D call: TRBD1 (5 bases). The CDR3 contains 13 residues. With 2 bases removed from V and 6 bases from J, the gap between germline ends came to 11 bases. CDR1 is GTSNPN, CDR2 SVGIG, per germline (reference sequence). CDR3 amino acids: CAWSSIQGQPQHF. The CDR3 region has the DNA TGTGCCTGGAGTTCCATCCAGGGTCAGCCCCAGCATTTT.

V is TRBV4-1 and J is TRBJ2-3; 8 bases are a match to TRBD2. CDR3 size: 14 residues. V shed 4 bases and J 10 bases; nucleotides not matched to a gene: 10. Germline V gene lookup returns CDR1 MGHRA and CDR2 YSYEKL. CDR3 in amino acids: CASSPSGSLWAQYF. In nucleotides, the CDR3 is TGCGCCAGCAGCCCCAGCGGGAGTCTCTGGGCGCAGTATTTT.

The chain employs TRBV7-2 and TRBJ1-5, with TRBD1 as a possible D gene (5 bases). Germline CDR1 reads SGHTA; CDR2 reads FQGNSA. The CDR3 covers 17 residues. V was cut by 1 base and J by 0 bases, with 13 bases left in between. CDR3 sequence reads: CASSLVGGAVSNQPQHF. CDR3 coding DNA: TGTGCCAGCAGCTTAGTGGGTGGGGCAGTTAGCAATCAGCCCCAGCATTTT.

Points on this clone: A far larger clone is a single base away, which makes a read error likely. The gene calls are TRBV15 and TRBJ2-7; D gene ambiguous. Germline lookup yields CDR1 LNHNV and CDR2 YYDKDF (reference sequence). The CDR3 length is 13 residues. This chain's CDR3 is CATSRVPVYKQYF. The CDR3 DNA follows: TGTGCCACCAGCAGAGTCCCCGTCTACAAGCAGTACTTC.

Points on this clone: With only one base between it and a far larger clone, this is likely a read error. The chain combines TRBV7-9 with TRBJ2-7; 11 nucleotides align to TRBD1. This CDR3 spans 15 amino acids. After removal of 5 bases from V and 9 bases from J, the junction contained 12 bases not matched to a gene. The germline gives CDR1 SEHNR, CDR2 FQNEAQ (reference sequence). The CDR3 loop reads CASSEGQGARDGQYF. For the CDR3, the DNA is TGTGCCAGCAGCGAAGGACAGGGGGCGCGGGACGGGCAGTACTTC.

This clone was found a few times. The CDR3 sequence is CASSLQTPTREQYF. The CDR3 DNA sequence: TGTGCCAGCAGTTTGCAAACCCCCACGCGGGAGCAGTACTTC. The chain couples TRBV28 to TRBJ2-7; no clear D. Germline assignment: CDR1 MDHEN and CDR2 SYDVKM. The CDR3 is 14 residues long. The V gene lost 3 bases and the J gene lost 7 bases, with 16 bases spanning the gap.

The genes are TRBV12-2 and TRBJ2-5; TRBD1 reflects the table's D call only, with no check against the DNA. The J call may be faulty, since TRBJ2-7 better matches the DNA end. TRBV12-2 is noted as a pseudogene. CDR3 length: 15 amino acids. The CDR3 sequence: CASRGDSQSSYEQYF. CDR3 nucleotide sequence: TGTGCAAGTCGCGGAGACAGTCAGAGCTCCTACGAGCAGTACTTC.

This chain links TRBV29-1 with TRBJ1-1; D is perhaps TRBD1 (6 bases). V lost 6 bases, J lost 4 bases, and 15 bases lay in between. The CDR3 has 13 residues. Germline-derived CDR1 and CDR2 are SQVTM and ANQGSEA. CDR3 DNA sequence: TGCAGCGTCGAGGGGGTCCGGGGCACTGAAGCTTTCTTT. Amino acids: CSVEGVRGTEAFF. Combining the CDR3 with reference TRBV29-1 and TRBJ1-1 gives the whole variable domain SAVISQKPSRDICQRGTSLTIQCQVDSQVTMMFWYRQQPGQSLTLIATANQGSEATYESGFVIDKFPISRPNLTFSTLTVSNMSPEDSSIYLCSVEGVRGTEAFFGQGTRLTVV.

This clone has only a few counts. The V gene is TRBV4-1, the J gene TRBJ1-5; D is uncertain. Germline V CDR1 and CDR2: MGHRA, YSYEKL. The CDR3 totals 14 residues. V was clipped by 0 bases and J by 4 bases, with 7 bases between them. The CDR3 sequence: CASSQESRNQPQHF. CDR3 DNA sequence: TGCGCCAGCAGCCAAGAGTCCCGGAATCAGCCCCAGCATTTT.

This chain connects TRBV5-5 to TRBJ1-2; D is unresolved. CDR1 and CDR2 from the germline V gene are SGHKS and YYEKEE (reference sequence). V was shortened by 4 bases and J by 1 base, with 14 bases between the two germline ends. The CDR3 covers 15 residues. DNA for the CDR3: TGTGCCAGCAGCCCCGGTAGGCTGGTTAACTATGGCTACACCTTC. Its protein product is CASSPGRLVNYGYTF.